The 24 T cell receptor beta chains below were found in one sample sequenced in a study of breast tumors, draining lymph nodes, adjacent tissues. MiXCR was run by TCRdb on the multiplex PCR reads, yielding one entry per CDR3 protein. The sample has 13,000 or so distinct CDR3 sequences, 40% to 55% seen once. Sequenced input: tumor-adjacent breast tissue. Source of these receptors: a female donor with breast cancer. Some clones in this sample may be carry-over from other donors' samples.

J is TRBJ1-5 and V is TRBV4-2; TRBD1 matches 7 bases. CDR3 length: 16 amino acids. The germline V gene encodes CDR1 LGHNA and CDR2 YNFKEQ. V trimming: 0 bases; J trimming: 4 bases; junction bases outside the gene matches: 6. The chain's CDR3 is CASSQDHGTVNQPQHF. In DNA form, the CDR3 reads TGTGCCAGCAGCCAAGATCACGGGACAGTTAATCAGCCCCAGCATTTT.

This clonotype was recorded at least ten times. V is TRBV29-1 and J is TRBJ2-7; no clear D gene. Germline V gene sequence: CDR1 SQVTM, CDR2 ANQGSEA. Trimming removed 0 bases at V and 4 bases at J, with 10 bases between. This CDR3 region has 13 residues. The CDR3, as DNA: TGCAGCGTTGAAGATCCCCTCCTTTACGAGCAGTACTTC. Protein sequence: CSVEDPLLYEQYF.

This clonotype appeared a single time. The J gene is TRBJ2-7, the V gene TRBV20-1; D remains ambiguous. This CDR3 has 14 residues. The V end lost 3 bases, the J end lost 0 bases, and 12 bases lay between the germline ends. The germline CDR1 and CDR2 sequences are DFQATT and SNEGSKA (reference sequence). The CDR3 region is CSASPHIGSYEQYF. DNA of the CDR3: TGCAGTGCTAGTCCGCATATTGGCTCCTACGAGCAGTACTTC.

This clonotype appeared a few times. This chain uses TRBV4-3 with TRBJ2-1; maybe TRBD1 (6 bases). V gave up 4 bases and J gave up 5 bases, with 15 bases separating them. The CDR3 is made up of 15 amino acids. Germline lookup yields CDR1 LGHNA and CDR2 YSLEER. The CDR3 nucleotides are TGCGCCAGCAGCCTATCACAGGGATGGAACAATGAGCAGTTCTTC. Its translation: CASSLSQGWNNEQFF.

This clonotype was observed a few times. CDR3 residues: CASSSPGGGTQYF. CDR3 in DNA: TGTGCCAGCAGCTCCCCCGGCGGGGGGACGCAGTATTTT. The chain has TRBV3-1 and TRBJ2-3; 8 bases align to TRBD2. Per the germline V gene, CDR1 is LGHDT and CDR2 is YNNKEL (reference sequence). The CDR3 contains 13 residues. V gave up 5 bases and J gave up 9 bases; unmatched junction bases: 7.

The chain carries TRBV9 and TRBJ2-3; D may be TRBD2 (6 bases). CDR1 and CDR2 from the germline V gene are SGDLS and YYNGEE. The CDR3 sequence is 15 residues long. V lost 3 bases and J 2 bases, leaving 13 bases between the germline ends. The CDR3 region has the DNA TGTGCCAGCAGCGCAGGAGGCGGGATCACAGATACGCAGTATTTT. Protein sequence: CASSAGGGITDTQYF.

Ten or more counts support this clonotype. A read error may produce the germline difference seen at one junction end. The V gene is TRBV20-1, the J gene TRBJ1-2, with D tentatively TRBD1 (5 bases). This CDR3 spans 12 amino acids. Germline-derived CDR1 and CDR2 are DFQATT and SNEGSKA (reference sequence). The DNA for the CDR3 is TGCAGTGCTAGGGGGGGGAGCTATGGCTCCACCTTC. It yields the protein CSARGGSYGSTF.

This clonotype was observed many times. The rearrangement joins TRBV28 to TRBJ1-2, with D tentatively TRBD1 (6 bases). V lost 6 bases and J lost 4, with 12 bases in between. Germline CDR1 MDHEN, CDR2 SYDVKM. The CDR3 is made up of 13 amino acids. The CDR3, as DNA: TGTGCCAGCAGCCCACAGGGCCTCTATGGCTACACCTTC. Amino acids: CASSPQGLYGYTF.

This clonotype is medium-sized (0.01 to 0.1%) in the sample. The chain joins TRBV4-3 to TRBJ2-7, with 8 bases lining up with TRBD2. The germline V gene encodes CDR1 LGHNA and CDR2 YSLEER. Trimming at V came to 0 bases and at J to 0 bases, leaving 7 bases not matched to a gene. This CDR3 spans 17 amino acids. The CDR3 protein is CASSQERSSGGSYEQYF. CDR3 sequence (DNA): TGCGCCAGCAGCCAAGAAAGATCGAGCGGGGGCTCCTACGAGCAGTACTTC.

This clonotype was picked up many times. The gene calls are TRBV27 and TRBJ2-5; 7 bases match TRBD1. Germline V CDR1 and CDR2: MNHEY, SMNVEV (reference sequence). The CDR3 covers 14 residues. The J segment lost 4 bases and the V segment lost 8 bases, leaving 10 bases of the junction unmatched. The chain's CDR3 is CASGRQGKGETQYF. In nucleotides, the CDR3 is TGTGCCAGCGGACGACAGGGAAAGGGAGAGACCCAGTACTTC.

The gene calls are TRBV5-1 and TRBJ2-7, with D possibly matching TRBD2 (6 bases). The germline V and J ends were trimmed by 0 bases and 1 base, with 11 bases remaining between them. Germline V gene lookup returns CDR1 SGHRS and CDR2 YFSETQ. The CDR3 runs 15 residues. The CDR3 reads CASSLVGSSSYEQYF. CDR3 coding DNA: TGCGCCAGCAGCTTGGTCGGGAGCTCGTCCTACGAGCAGTACTTC.

This clonotype was recorded many times. This chain connects TRBV5-4 to TRBJ2-2; D is possibly TRBD1 or TRBD2 (5 bases each). The germline V and J ends were trimmed by 0 bases and 0 bases, with 9 bases remaining between them. The CDR3 loop spans 16 amino acids. The germline V gene has CDR1 SGHNT and CDR2 YYREEE (reference sequence). CDR3 in amino acids: CASSLAGRPNTGELFF. The CDR3 nucleotides read TGTGCCAGCAGCTTGGCGGGGCGCCCGAACACCGGGGAGCTGTTTTTT.

This clonotype was counted at least ten times. V is TRBV19 and J is TRBJ1-3, with D possibly being TRBD1 (6 bases). The germline V and J ends were trimmed by 5 bases and 1 base, with 18 bases remaining between them. Per the germline V gene, CDR1 is LNHDA and CDR2 is SQIVND (reference sequence). This CDR3 spans 17 amino acids. In DNA, the CDR3 is TGTGCCAGTAGTCAAACCCAACAGGGCTATTCTGGAAACACCATATATTTT. It encodes CASSQTQQGYSGNTIYF. The full variable domain, its missing parts supplied by reference TRBV19 and TRBJ1-3, is DGGITQSPKYLFRKEGQNVTLSCEQNLNHDAMYWYRQDPGQGLRLIYYSQIVNDFQKGDIAEGYSVSREKKESFPLTVTSAQKNPTAFYLCASSQTQQGYSGNTIYFGEGSWLTVV.

By share of the sample, this clonotype is medium-sized. V and J are TRBV9 and TRBJ2-3; TRBD2 might be the D (6 bases). Germline CDR1 is SGDLS and CDR2 is YYNGEE. V lost 1 base and J lost 4, with 10 bases in between. This CDR3 has 14 amino acids. CDR3 DNA: TGTGCCAGCAGCGTACCAACGGGGGCAGATACGCAGTATTTT. Amino acid sequence: CASSVPTGADTQYF.

This rearrangement joins TRBV6-5 to TRBJ1-4; tentatively, D is TRBD1 (6 bases). The V end was cut by 7 bases, the J end by 8 bases, with 14 bases between. Germline V gives CDR1 MNHEY, CDR2 SVGAGI. The CDR3 has 13 residues. The CDR3 is CASTPGGVEKLFF. The CDR3 coding sequence is TGTGCCAGCACCCCGGGGGGCGTGGAAAAACTGTTTTTT.

J is TRBJ1-2 and V is TRBV5-1; maybe TRBD1 (5 bases). V was clipped by 0 bases and J by 8 bases, with 8 bases between them. CDR3 length: 12 residues. Per germline, CDR1 SGHRS and CDR2 YFSETQ. The CDR3 protein is CASSLVGDGYTF. The CDR3 DNA follows: TGCGCCAGCAGCTTGGTAGGGGACGGCTACACCTTC.

CDR3 in amino acids: CASSPRLAGVRTDTQYF. CDR3 DNA: TGTGCCAGCAGCCCTCGACTAGCGGGAGTGAGGACAGATACGCAGTATTTT. The genes are TRBV7-2 and TRBJ2-3; 12 nucleotides agree with TRBD2. V lost 5 bases to trimming and J lost 3 bases; unmatched junction nucleotides: 9. CDR1 is SGHTA, CDR2 FQGNSA, per germline. The CDR3 runs to 17 residues.

This clonotype has at least ten counts. The chain is built from TRBV5-1 and TRBJ2-2, with 8 positions matching TRBD2. The germline gives CDR1 SGHRS, CDR2 YFSETQ. The CDR3 runs 16 residues. Trimming at V came to 0 bases and at J to 4 bases, leaving 5 bases not matched to a gene. CDR3 in amino acids: CASSLALGRATGELFF. In DNA form, the CDR3 reads TGCGCCAGCAGCTTGGCCCTCGGGAGGGCCACCGGGGAGCTGTTTTTT.

The genes are TRBV5-4 and TRBJ2-3, with a tentative D call TRBD1 (5 bases). Germline values: CDR1 SGHNT, CDR2 YYREEE (reference sequence). The CDR3 is 16 amino acids. Between the trimmed V and J ends, which lost 4 bases and 1 base, there was a span of 16 bases. CDR3 in amino acids: CASSPLVGAGTDTQYF. Written as DNA, the CDR3 is TGTGCCAGCAGCCCTTTAGTTGGGGCGGGCACAGATACGCAGTATTTT.

Notes on this clonotype: As the CDR3 is not closed by the conserved phenylalanine or tryptophan, this likely results from a read error. The rearrangement uses TRBV7-9 and TRBJ1-2; 11 bases agree with TRBD1. The V and J ends lost 2 bases and 8 bases, in that order; junction bases with no gene match: 4. CDR1 and CDR2 from the germline V gene are SEHNR and FQNEAQ (reference sequence). This CDR3 contains 14 residues. CDR3 sequence (DNA): TGTGCCAGCAGCTTAAAAGGGACAGGGGGAGGCTACACCCTC. Protein: CASSLKGTGGGYTL.

V gene TRBV5-1 combines with J gene TRBJ1-5; 7 bases agree with TRBD1. Germline loops: CDR1 SGHRS, CDR2 YFSETQ. V dropped 2 bases and J dropped 9; count of bases not matched to a gene: 8. The CDR3 sequence is 14 residues long. CDR3 coding DNA: TGCGCCAGCAGCTTCGGGACAGCGGCGGGGCCCCAGCATTTT. It codes for CASSFGTAAGPQHF.

This chain joins TRBV20-1 and TRBJ2-5; tentatively, D is TRBD1 or TRBD2 (5 bases each). This CDR3 has 11 residues. CDR1 DFQATT and CDR2 SNEGSKA come from the germline V gene (reference sequence). The CDR3 sequence is CIAPRGETQYF. Written as DNA, the CDR3 is TGCATTGCCCCGAGGGGAGAGACCCAGTACTTC.

This sequence joins TRBV29-1 and TRBJ2-3; the D gene is possibly TRBD2 (5 bases). Trimming shortened V by 7 bases and J by 5 bases, and 10 bases separated the two germline ends. The CDR3 loop spans 11 amino acids. Looked up from germline, CDR1 is SQVTM and CDR2 is ANQGSEA. CDR3 in amino acids: CSAGVGDTQYF. The CDR3 region has the DNA TGCAGCGCCGGGGTTGGAGATACGCAGTATTTT.

This clonotype is medium-sized in the sample. The chain uses TRBV30 and TRBJ1-2, with D maybe TRBD1 (6 bases). This CDR3 is 13 amino acids long. V gave up 7 bases and J gave up 2 bases, with 14 bases separating them. Germline V lookup: CDR1 GTSNPN, CDR2 SVGIG (reference sequence). CDR3 nucleotide sequence: TGTGCCTCTAAAGACCAGGGGAACTATGGCTACACCTTC. Translated: CASKDQGNYGYTF.